This T cell receptor beta chain was profiled in a study of spatial heterogeneity in lung cancer. Overall study findings and caveats: Expanded tumor TCRs that were ubiquitous appeared in blood more at resection than follow-up.

Noted time point: sample taken at primary tumor resection. Donors were some 72 untreated early-stage non-small cell lung cancer patients. Whole RNA, isolated from tumor, nontumor lung or frozen PBMC, was sequenced without prior sorting. This clonotype appeared many times. Its antigen is not identified. Each CDR3 protein is one row after TCRdb ran MiXCR on the 5' RACE reads. The sample has more than 30,000 distinct CDR3 sequences, less than 6.5% seen once. V lost 2 bases and J 4 bases, leaving 5 bases between the germline ends. This CDR3 contains 12 residues. Germline-derived CDR1 and CDR2 are SEHNR and FQNEAQ (reference sequence).

This chain joins TRBV7-9 and TRBJ1-1; D ambiguous. The sequenced sample was PBMCs, obtained at surgery. This clonotype was obtained from a female donor with early-stage non-small cell lung cancer. CDR3 sequence: CASSLHSTEAFF. In nucleotides, the CDR3 is TGTGCCAGCAGCTTACACAGCACTGAAGCTTTCTTT.